The clone carrying this T cell receptor beta chain has a handful of counts. Its antigen is still unknown. These data belong to a study of cytomegalovirus exposure and HLA in healthy donors. Study information: Of the donors genotyped, 398 in all, 65% to 90% fell in the Caucasian-associated ancestry cluster. Study observations and caveats: A later analysis linked a missense DCLRE1C variant to TCR beta V- and J-gene trimming. A later analysis revealed that TCR association rates differed between HLA loci, peaking at DRB1 and bottoming out at HLA-C. Analyzed later, most CMV-associated TCR beta chains appeared HLA-restricted.

Looked up from germline, CDR1 is MNHEY and CDR2 is SVGAGI. The junction had 11 bases not matched to a gene; V was cut back by 8 bases and J by 5 bases. The CDR3 length is 14 residues. The PCR employed 60 Vbeta primers together with 13 Jbeta primers. The method was immunoSEQ multiplex PCR; TCRdb's version includes in-frame clones alone and lacks a portion of them. The profile covers 100,000 to 150,000 clones, with more than 70% appearing a single time and more than 3% taken by the ten largest. J is TRBJ2-5 and V is TRBV6-5; 7 bases map to TRBD2. This sequence was found in a man in his thirties or forties in good health and CMV-seronegative. Sequences were obtained from PBMCs. CDR3 coding DNA: TGTGCCAGCGCCTGGGACTACTCGTCCGAGACCCAGTACTTC. Its protein is CASAWDYSSETQYF.